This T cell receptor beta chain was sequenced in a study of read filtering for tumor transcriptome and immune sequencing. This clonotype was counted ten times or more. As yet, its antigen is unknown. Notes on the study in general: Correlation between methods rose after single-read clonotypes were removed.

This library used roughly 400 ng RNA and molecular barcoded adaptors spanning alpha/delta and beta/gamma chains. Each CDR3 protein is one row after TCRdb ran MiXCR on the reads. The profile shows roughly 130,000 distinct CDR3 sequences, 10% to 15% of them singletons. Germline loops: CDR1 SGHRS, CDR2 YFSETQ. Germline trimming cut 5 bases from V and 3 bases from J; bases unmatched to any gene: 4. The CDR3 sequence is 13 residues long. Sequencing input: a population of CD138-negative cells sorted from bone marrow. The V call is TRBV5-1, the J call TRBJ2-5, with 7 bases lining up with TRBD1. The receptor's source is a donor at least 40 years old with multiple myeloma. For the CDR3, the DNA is TGCGCCAGCAGTAATGACAGGGAAGAGACCCAGTACTTC. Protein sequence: CASSNDREETQYF.